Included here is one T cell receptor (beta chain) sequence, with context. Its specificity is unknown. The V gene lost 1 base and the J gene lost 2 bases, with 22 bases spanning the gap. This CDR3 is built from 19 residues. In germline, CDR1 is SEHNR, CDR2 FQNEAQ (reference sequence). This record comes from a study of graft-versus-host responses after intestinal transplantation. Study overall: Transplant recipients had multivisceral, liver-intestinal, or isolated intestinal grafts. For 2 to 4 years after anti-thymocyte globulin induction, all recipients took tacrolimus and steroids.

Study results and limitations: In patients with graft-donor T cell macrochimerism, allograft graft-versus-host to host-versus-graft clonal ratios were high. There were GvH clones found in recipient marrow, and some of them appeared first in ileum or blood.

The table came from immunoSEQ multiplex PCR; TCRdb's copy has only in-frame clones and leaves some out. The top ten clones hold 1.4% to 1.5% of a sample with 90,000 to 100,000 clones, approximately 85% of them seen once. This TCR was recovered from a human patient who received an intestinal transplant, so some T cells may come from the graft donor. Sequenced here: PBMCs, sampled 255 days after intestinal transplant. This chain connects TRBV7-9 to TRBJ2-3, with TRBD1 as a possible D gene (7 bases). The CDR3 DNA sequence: TGTGCCAGCAGCTTAGGATGGGGGGCGGGACAGTCCCACACAGATACGCAGTATTTT. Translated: CASSLGWGAGQSHTDTQYF.